The T cell receptor (beta chain) under discussion was sequenced for a study of shared clonotypes between healthy human individuals. General observations from the study: Naive subsets, compared against memory subsets, generally had larger estimated richness values.

Genomic DNA per cell subset filled all wells of several immunoSEQ plates. The data were produced by immunoSEQ multiplex PCR, yet TCRdb's version contains in-frame clones alone and is incomplete. Of a few million clones in the sample, about 92% were seen once. To note about this clone: Its target is not known.

Trimming pared 5 bases from V and 0 bases from J, leaving 8 bases between. The CDR3 is 14 residues long. Germline CDR1 is MNHNS and CDR2 is SASEGT. The V and J genes are TRBV6-1 and TRBJ1-5; D call uncertain. This TCR was sampled from a man aged 18 to 30 in good health. Some clones in this sample may be carry-over from other donors' samples. Sequences were obtained from naive CD4+ T cells from PBMCs. Subset here: CD45RA+ positively selected. The CDR3 loop reads CASSHSDSNQPQHF. CDR3 nucleotide sequence: TGTGCCAGCAGTCACAGCGATAGCAATCAGCCCCAGCATTTT.